This paragraph reports one T cell receptor beta chain. Antigen specificity is unknown. This sample stems from a study of T cells in Graves' hyperthyroidism and ophthalmopathy. Study-wide results and caveats: The model forecast ophthalmopathy, anticipating it by a median around 6.5 months before onset.

Patients were excluded for uncontrolled infection, other autoimmune disease, pregnancy or lactation. PBMCs stemmed from about 9.5 ml fresh peripheral blood. TCR beta CDR3 region amplification was performed from RNA transcripts. RT-PCR in the first round (using the HTBI primer set) targeted the TCR CDR3. TCRdb independently ran MiXCR on the multiplex PCR reads; one entry per CDR3 protein. The repertoire has approximately 360,000 distinct CDR3 sequences, less than 20% of them found once; the top ten carry roughly 25%. The V gene lost 3 bases and the J gene lost 2 bases, with 7 bases spanning the gap. Looked up from germline, CDR1 is LNHDA and CDR2 is SQIVND (reference sequence). The CDR3 has 13 residues.

The receptor was derived from a woman aged 18-29 years with Graves' hyperthyroidism that later progressed to Graves' ophthalmopathy. The sequencing input was blood. The gene calls are TRBV19 and TRBJ1-1; D ambiguous. DNA for the CDR3: TGTGCCAGTAGTATTATTGTTAACACTGAAGCTTTCTTT. It specifies CASSIIVNTEAFF.